This is a list of T cell receptor beta chains from one sample in a study of identical twins. MiXCR was run by TCRdb on the 5' RACE reads, yielding one entry per CDR3 protein. The sample has some 900,000 distinct CDR3 sequences; 9% to 15% are singletons. These data also featured in a second study, about yellow fever vaccine responses in identical twins.

Sequences were obtained from PBMCs. The source is a woman younger than 30 in good health. Each CDR3 is given with its conserved first and last residue. A D gene is named only where the DNA matches it firmly. Clone sizes are given selectively: once, few, many, or a class where the clone is expanded.

V	size	J	D	length	DNA	CDR3
TRBV12-3/TRBV12-4	NA	TRBJ2-1	TRBD2	15	TGTGCCAGCAGTCATAGCGGGGCAACCTACAATGAGCAGTTCTTC	CASSHSGATYNEQFF
TRBV2	few	TRBJ2-1	TRBD1	13	TGTGCCAGCAGGGGGGACAGGTACAATGAGCAGTTCTTC	CASRGDRYNEQFF
TRBV15	few	TRBJ2-3	NA	12	TGTGCCACCAGCAGAGTCACCAGTACGCAGTATTTT	CATSRVTSTQYF
TRBV27	NA	TRBJ2-7	TRBD2	16	TGTGCCAGCAGCGTACTGGGGACTAGCGTTCGGAAGGAGCAGTACTTC	CASSVLGTSVRKEQYF
TRBV4-1	many	TRBJ1-2	TRBD1	16	TGCGCCAGCAGCCAAGGGTCAAGGACAGGGGGGTATGGCTACACCTTC	CASSQGSRTGGYGYTF
TRBV15	NA	TRBJ1-1	NA	15	TGTGCCACCAGCAGAGACTATTGGGCGAACACTGAAGCTTTCTTT	CATSRDYWANTEAFF
TRBV15	many	TRBJ2-5	NA	16	TGTGCCACCAGCAGAGATCGGTCAGATCTTCAAGAGACCCAGTACTTC	CATSRDRSDLQETQYF
TRBV27	few	TRBJ2-1	NA	14	TGTGCCAGCAGTTTATCCACTAACTACCGTGGACGGTTCTTC	CASSLSTNYRGRFF
TRBV7-9	NA	TRBJ2-4	NA	12	TGTGCCAGCAGCCTCCTCGCCGGCATTCAGTACTTC	CASSLLAGIQYF
TRBV7-9	many	TRBJ1-1	NA	12	TGTGCCAGCAGTTTTGGCTACACTGAAGCTTTCTTT	CASSFGYTEAFF
TRBV12-3/TRBV12-4	NA	TRBJ1-2	NA	11	TGTGCCAGTCTTGTGGGGGGGGAATACACCTTC	CASLVGGEYTF
TRBV27	NA	TRBJ2-1	NA	16	TGTGCCAGCAGTTTATACGGGATCAACTCCTACAATGAGCAGTTCTTC	CASSLYGINSYNEQFF
TRBV18	few	TRBJ2-3	NA	16	TGTGCCAGCTCACCAAGTAAGAGGGGCAACACAGATACGCAGTATTTT	CASSPSKRGNTDTQYF
TRBV6-1	few	TRBJ1-5	NA	16	TGTGCCAGCAGTGTCGTAGGGAGAGGGTCCAATCAGCCCCAGCATTTT	CASSVVGRGSNQPQHF
TRBV12-3/TRBV12-4	many	TRBJ1-2	TRBD1	13	TGTGCCAGCAGTTCGACAGGGGCGTACGGCTACACCTTC	CASSSTGAYGYTF
TRBV11-2	NA	TRBJ2-7	TRBD1	15	TGTGCCAGCAGCTTAGACAGGGGGCCCTTCTACGAGCAGTACTTC	CASSLDRGPFYEQYF
TRBV6-4	NA	TRBJ2-1	NA	16	TGTGCCAGCAGTGAATACACTAGTTTAGCCTACAATGAGCAGTTCTTC	CASSEYTSLAYNEQFF
TRBV7-9	NA	TRBJ2-5	NA	13	TGTGCCAGCAGCTTTTTGTCGAGGGAGACCCAGTACTTC	CASSFLSRETQYF
TRBV28	NA	TRBJ2-2	NA	16	TGTGCCAGCAGTTCTGGGCAGGGGCCAAACACCGGGGAGCTGTTTTTT	CASSSGQGPNTGELFF
TRBV15	few	TRBJ1-5	NA	17	TGTGCCACCAGCAGAGATAGCGACAGCGTATCAAGTCAGCCCCAGCATTTT	CATSRDSDSVSSQPQHF
TRBV6-2/TRBV6-3	NA	TRBJ2-7	NA	12	TGTGCCAACTATGCCTGGACAGCCAAGCAGTACTTC	CANYAWTAKQYF
TRBV7-8	few	TRBJ1-1	TRBD1	14	TGTGCCAGCAGCTTTACAGGGGCGAACACTGAAGCTTTCTTT	CASSFTGANTEAFF
TRBV20-1	many	TRBJ2-2	TRBD1	14	TGCAGTGCTAGAGGAGGGACAGGGGCCGGGGAGCTGTTTTTT	CSARGGTGAGELFF
TRBV12-3/TRBV12-4	few	TRBJ2-7	NA	15	TGTGCCAGCAGTTTGCGAGGGGGAGAGACCTACGAGCAGTACTTC	CASSLRGGETYEQYF
TRBV10-1	many	TRBJ1-1	NA	14	TGCGCCAGCAGTCGGGACACAGCGAACACTGAAGCTTTCTTT	CASSRDTANTEAFF
TRBV5-1	NA	TRBJ2-1	NA	14	TGCGCCAGCAGCTTGGGGAGCGGGCCCAATGAGCAGTTCTTC	CASSLGSGPNEQFF
TRBV6-1	NA	TRBJ1-5	NA	14	TGTGCCAGCAGTGACTGGTTGGGCAATCAGCCCCAGCATTTT	CASSDWLGNQPQHF
TRBV12-3/TRBV12-4	many	TRBJ1-6	NA	13	TGTGCCAGCCGCACAAATTATAATTCACCCCTCCACTTT	CASRTNYNSPLHF
TRBV12-3/TRBV12-4	many	TRBJ2-5	NA	13	TGTGCCAGCAGTGCCGGGACGCCAGAGACCCAGTACTTC	CASSAGTPETQYF
TRBV7-9	many	TRBJ1-2	TRBD1	16	TGTGCCAGCAGGAGGAAAGGGACAGCCGAGAACTATGGCTACACCTTC	CASRRKGTAENYGYTF
TRBV5-1	NA	TRBJ1-1	TRBD1	14	TGCGCCAGCAGCTTCAGGGGGCTTGAAACTGAAGCTTTCTTT	CASSFRGLETEAFF
TRBV7-9	few	TRBJ2-1	TRBD1	16	TGTGCCAGCAGCTTGGGCGAAGTGGGACAGATCAATGAGCAGTTCTTC	CASSLGEVGQINEQFF
TRBV14	few	TRBJ2-3	NA	14	TGTGCCAGCAGGAGAACGTCGCCCACAGATACGCAGTATTTT	CASRRTSPTDTQYF
TRBV15	NA	TRBJ1-4	NA	14	TGTGCCACCAGCTTCAGGGTTAGCGGTGAAAAACTGTTTTTT	CATSFRVSGEKLFF
TRBV7-8	few	TRBJ2-2	NA	15	TGTGCCAGCAGAGGGAGTCTCCAGCTCGCCGGGGAGCTGTTTTTT	CASRGSLQLAGELFF
TRBV6-1	few	TRBJ1-4	NA	15	TGTGCCAGCAGCCCTCGTGCAGGGCGAAATGAAAAACTGTTTTTT	CASSPRAGRNEKLFF
TRBV14	few	TRBJ1-6	TRBD1	14	TGTGCCAGCAGCCTGACAGGGTTGGGATCACCCCTCCACTTT	CASSLTGLGSPLHF
TRBV20-1	NA	TRBJ1-1	NA	12	TGCAGGACAGGTCCCGGAGACACTGAAGCTTTCTTT	CRTGPGDTEAFF
TRBV5-1	few	TRBJ2-6	NA	14	TGCGCCAGCAGCTTCGTGGGTGGGGCCAACGTCCTGACTTTC	CASSFVGGANVLTF
TRBV7-9	few	TRBJ2-1	NA	14	TGTGCCAGCAGCTTAGTAAACGCCTACAATGAGCAGTTCTTC	CASSLVNAYNEQFF
TRBV20-1	few	TRBJ2-7	TRBD2	15	TGCAGTGCTAGAGATCTTGGCGGGAGCTCCTACGAGCAGTACTTC	CSARDLGGSSYEQYF
TRBV10-3	many	TRBJ2-3	TRBD2	16	TGTGCCATCAGTGAGTCTGAGCGGGGGACGACAGATACGCAGTATTTT	CAISESERGTTDTQYF
TRBV12-3/TRBV12-4	NA	TRBJ2-3	NA	10	TGTGCCACGGGGACAGATACGCAGTATTTT	CATGTDTQYF
TRBV5-1	many	TRBJ2-2	NA	16	TGCGCCAGCAGTAAAACGGGGCAGATGAACACCGGGGAGCTGTTTTTT	CASSKTGQMNTGELFF
TRBV4-2	NA	TRBJ2-3	TRBD2	17	TGTGCCAGCAGCCAAGTGGCCGGGGGGGCCTTTGCAGATACGCAGTATTTT	CASSQVAGGAFADTQYF
TRBV20-1	many	TRBJ2-5	NA	15	TGCAGTGCTAGAGAGGGGGGAGCGGAAAAAGAGACCCAGTACTTC	CSAREGGAEKETQYF